The rows below give T cell receptor beta chains drawn from one sample of a study of cytomegalovirus exposure and HLA in healthy donors. TCRdb's table, derived via immunoSEQ multiplex PCR, lists solely in-frame clones and lacks some. The sample holds 100,000 to 150,000 clones, approximately 80% seen once. The sequenced sample consisted of PBMCs. These receptors were obtained from a female donor in good health and CMV-seropositive. Each CDR3 is given with its conserved first and last residue. D genes are given only for firm matches. The size entry is marked missing in some rows and otherwise reads once, few, many or a size class.

abundance	j_gene	v_gene	d_gene	CDR3nt	CDR3aa
few	TRBJ2-5	TRBV11-2	-	TGTGCCAGCAGCTTAGCTGGGGGGAAAGAGACCCAGTACTTC	CASSLAGGKETQYF
-	TRBJ1-3	TRBV4-1	-	TGCGCCAGCAGCCTTGGACAGAGCATTGGAAACACCATATATTTT	CASSLGQSIGNTIYF
-	TRBJ2-7	TRBV2	-	TGTGCCAGCAGTGGGACAGATTACGAGCAGTACTTC	CASSGTDYEQYF
-	TRBJ2-5	TRBV9	-	TGTGCCAGCAGCCCCCCGGGACAACAAGAGACCCAGTACTTC	CASSPPGQQETQYF
many	TRBJ1-5	TRBV5-6	-	TGTGCCAGCAGCTTGTCTCAGCAGGGGCAGCCCCAGCATTTT	CASSLSQQGQPQHF
once	TRBJ1-4	TRBV18	-	TGTGCCAGCTCAAAGCGTTCAACTAATGAAAAACTGTTTTTT	CASSKRSTNEKLFF
-	TRBJ2-7	TRBV27	-	TGTGCCAGCAGTGTCTCCGGGACTCCACTCGAGCAGTACTTC	CASSVSGTPLEQYF
-	TRBJ2-3	TRBV19	-	TGTGCCAGTATGTCGGGGATGGGAGATACGCAGTATTTT	CASMSGMGDTQYF
-	TRBJ2-7	TRBV5-1	TRBD1	TGCGCCAGCAGCCGGACAGGGGCCTACGAGCAGTACTTC	CASSRTGAYEQYF
few	TRBJ1-2	TRBV28	TRBD1	TGTGCCAGCAGTTTACTATCCCCGGGACAGGGCCATGGCTACACCTTC	CASSLLSPGQGHGYTF
few	TRBJ1-4	TRBV6-5	-	TGTGCCAGCAGGTCTTTTAATGAAAAACTGTTTTTT	CASRSFNEKLFF
-	TRBJ1-1	TRBV2	-	TGTGCCAGTAAGGCGGGGAAATCGGCTGAAGCTTTCTTT	CASKAGKSAEAFF
few	TRBJ2-3	TRBV7-6	TRBD2	TGTGCCAGCAGCCTACTCGGTGAATATAGCGGGAGTAAGACAGATACGCAGTATTTT	CASSLLGEYSGSKTDTQYF
-	TRBJ1-1	TRBV5-1	-	TGCGCCTCCCGGGGATTGGTAAACACTGAAGCTTTCTTT	CASRGLVNTEAFF
-	TRBJ1-1	TRBV14	TRBD1	TGTGCCAGCAGCCGCCCGGACAGGGCGAACACTGAAGCTTTCTTT	CASSRPDRANTEAFF
-	TRBJ2-7	TRBV19	TRBD1	TGTGCCAGTAGTATCTTGGGACAGGGATACGAGCAGTACTTC	CASSILGQGYEQYF
few	TRBJ2-7	TRBV7-9	TRBD2	TGTTCCAGCAGCACCGGGACTAGCGGGAGGTCCTACTACGAGCAGTACTTC	CSSSTGTSGRSYYEQYF
-	TRBJ2-7	TRBV2	-	TGTGCCAGCAGGCGTAGTTTGTCGCTATACGAGCAGTACTTC	CASRRSLSLYEQYF
-	TRBJ1-1	TRBV6-5	TRBD1	TGTGCCAGCAGTTTCAACAGGGGGTTGAACACTGAAGCTTTCTTT	CASSFNRGLNTEAFF
-	TRBJ1-4	TRBV5-1	-	TGCGCCAGCAGCAAACCGGGTGCAACTAATGAAAAACTGTTTTTT	CASSKPGATNEKLFF
-	TRBJ2-3	TRBV30	TRBD2	TGTGCCTGGAATCTAGCGGGGGGCCGTGGGCAGTATTTT	CAWNLAGGRGQYF
once	TRBJ1-6	TRBV28	-	TGTGCCAGCAGTTTGGACAGATATTCACCCCTCCACTTT	CASSLDRYSPLHF